The clone carrying this TCR beta chain appeared many times. This sample was included in a study of T-cell reconstitution after alpha-beta-depleted transplantation in children. For TCRbeta, the library was prepared with unique molecular identifiers. TCRdb re-called the PCR reads with MiXCR, one entry per CDR3 protein. The table shows 70,000 to 100,000 distinct CDR3 sequences, with 12% occurring only once. The germline V gene encodes CDR1 LGHNA and CDR2 YSLEER. There are 14 residues in the CDR3. Trimming cost V 1 base and J 6 bases; bases outside gene matches: 5. The chain is built from TRBV4-3 and TRBJ2-7; 8 bases agree with TRBD2. The sample in question was PBMCs from the stem cell graft donor, obtained from the stem cell graft. The clonotype was recovered from a human donor who donated a stem cell graft to a child with inherited bone marrow failure. CDR3 in amino acids: CASSQGREVSEQYF. CDR3 DNA sequence: TGCGCCAGCAGCCAAGGGCGGGAGGTCAGCGAGCAGTACTTC.